Listed here are 5 T cell receptor beta chains from one sample, sequenced in a study of post-analysis software for immune sequencing data. Study-level points and caveats: Higher frequency in patients than in controls was seen for about five TRBV segments, with TRBV5-6, TRBV5-1 and TRBV20-1 among them.

Unique molecular identifiers were carried by the TCR beta cDNA libraries. Each CDR3 protein is one row after TCRdb ran MiXCR on the PCR reads. The sample has about 540,000 distinct CDR3 sequences; around a third are singletons. No antigen has been assigned to these receptors. Sequences were obtained from blood. The receptor set was obtained from a girl aged 2 to 17 with multiple sclerosis.

This clonotype was detected only a few times. This rearrangement joins TRBV11-2 to TRBJ2-1; the D gene is possibly TRBD2 (6 bases). Germline values: CDR1 SGHAT, CDR2 FQNNGV. The V end was cut by 4 bases, the J end by 0 bases, with 10 bases between. This CDR3 region has 15 residues. In DNA form, the CDR3 reads TGTGCCAGCAGCTCAGCGGGCAACTCCTACAATGAGCAGTTCTTC. Amino acids: CASSSAGNSYNEQFF.

Concerning this clonotype itself: This clone may be a read error of a much larger clone one base away. The CDR3 region is CASSSQGLAADTQHF. Written as DNA, the CDR3 is TGTGCCAGCAGCTCCCAGGGACTAGCGGCAGATACGCAGCATTTT. V usage is TRBV7-2 and J usage is TRBJ2-3, with D possibly being TRBD1 (5 bases). The J call may be wrong; the DNA end is better matched by TRBJ1-5. Germline lookup yields CDR1 SGHTA and CDR2 FQGNSA. The length of the CDR3 is 15 residues.

The V and J genes are TRBV6-1 and TRBJ1-2; a possible D gene is TRBD1 (5 bases). V dropped 2 bases and J dropped 7 bases, with 14 bases sitting between them. The germline CDR1 and CDR2 sequences are MNHNS and SASEGT. This CDR3 has 14 amino acids. This CDR3 is CASSETAGLLGYTF. The CDR3 region has the DNA TGTGCCAGCAGTGAAACCGCAGGGCTGCTTGGCTACACCTTC.

The V gene is TRBV11-1, the J gene TRBJ2-3; D ambiguous. The CDR3 is made up of 17 amino acids. V lost 4 bases, J lost 2 bases, and 19 bases lay in between. From germline, CDR1 is SGHAT and CDR2 FQDESV (reference sequence). CDR3 DNA sequence: TGTGCCAGCAGCTCAGCTAACATCGTGAGGTTCACAGATACGCAGTATTTT. Residues: CASSSANIVRFTDTQYF.

J is TRBJ2-5 and V is TRBV4-1; D uncertain. The V gene lost 1 base and the J gene lost 5 bases, with 11 bases spanning the gap. This CDR3 spans 14 amino acids. The V gene's germline CDR1 is MGHRA and CDR2 YSYEKL. CDR3 loop: CASSQVLQRETQYF. The CDR3 region has the DNA TGCGCCAGCAGCCAAGTATTGCAGAGGGAGACCCAGTACTTC.